These 10 T cell receptor beta chains were sequenced from one sample in a study of T-cell reconstitution after alpha-beta-depleted transplantation in children. A TCRbeta library incorporating unique molecular identifiers was prepared. TCRdb independently ran MiXCR on the PCR reads; one entry per CDR3 protein. The table has approximately 980,000 distinct CDR3 sequences, about 29% seen once. Sample: PBMCs, mostly from graft donor cells, taken 360 days after TCRalphabeta/CD19-depleted stem cell transplant. The source of these receptors is a boy in the first two years of life who had a stem cell transplant for SCID, so the T cells may come from the graft donor.

This clonotype has more than one count but fewer than ten. The chain combines TRBV9 with TRBJ2-3; 9 bases match TRBD2. CDR3 length equals 16 residues. Germline V lookup: CDR1 SGDLS, CDR2 YYNGEE. After removal of 0 bases from V and 6 bases from J, the junction contained 8 bases not matched to a gene. CDR3 DNA sequence: TGTGCCAGCAGCGTAGGAGATAGCGGGGGATGGGATACGCAGTATTTT. This codes for CASSVGDSGGWDTQYF.

This clonotype has only a few counts. This sequence joins TRBV28 and TRBJ2-1; D might be TRBD1 or TRBD2, each matching 5 bases. V dropped 3 bases and J dropped 0 bases, with 12 bases sitting between them. This CDR3 contains 16 residues. CDR1 MDHEN and CDR2 SYDVKM come from the germline V gene. The CDR3, as DNA: TGTGCCAGCAGTTTGGGACCCGAATTCTCCTACAATGAGCAGTTCTTC. This translates into CASSLGPEFSYNEQFF.

V is TRBV30 and J is TRBJ2-1; 7 bases map to TRBD2. Trimming removed 3 bases from V and 7 bases from J; junction bases left unmatched: 6. Germline V lookup: CDR1 GTSNPN, CDR2 SVGIG (reference sequence). This CDR3 is built from 13 residues. This CDR3 is CAWSAGVLNEQFF. The CDR3 DNA follows: TGTGCCTGGAGCGCGGGGGTTCTGAATGAGCAGTTCTTC.

The CDR3 reads CASSFTGHLDEKLFF. In DNA, the CDR3 is TGTGCCAGCAGTTTCACGGGACACCTGGATGAAAAACTGTTTTTT. V gene TRBV28 combines with J gene TRBJ1-4; D might be TRBD1 (6 bases). Deletions cut 3 bases from V and 6 bases from J, with 14 bases between. The CDR3 has 15 residues. Germline CDR1 MDHEN, CDR2 SYDVKM.

This clonotype was seen a handful of times. V gene TRBV5-1 combines with J gene TRBJ1-1; TRBD1 aligns across 8 bases. J was trimmed by 4 bases and V by 0 bases; bases with no gene match: 2. The V gene's germline CDR1 is SGHRS and CDR2 YFSETQ. This CDR3 comprises 14 residues. The CDR3 DNA reads TGCGCCAGCAGCTTGGCCCAGGGGGCCACTGAAGCTTTCTTT. It encodes CASSLAQGATEAFF.

The sample holds a few counts of this clonotype. The chain couples TRBV28 to TRBJ2-5; D not resolved. There are 14 residues in the CDR3. V lost 3 bases and J 4 bases, leaving 12 bases between the germline ends. From germline, CDR1 is MDHEN and CDR2 SYDVKM. The CDR3 DNA reads as TGTGCCAGCAGTTTGGGCGGACCCCTAGAGACCCAGTACTTC. Translated: CASSLGGPLETQYF.

The chain employs TRBV12-3 or TRBV12-4 and TRBJ2-4; TRBD1 might be the D (5 bases). The V and J ends lost 1 base and 2 bases respectively, with 6 bases between them. The CDR3 loop spans 14 amino acids. CDR3 nucleotides: TGTGCCAGCAGTTTAGGGACAACCAAAAACATTCAGTACTTC. It specifies CASSLGTTKNIQYF.

There are a few counts of this clonotype. The V gene is TRBV20-1, the J gene TRBJ2-1; D not resolved. V dropped 5 bases and J dropped 6 bases, with 11 bases sitting between them. Germline CDR1 and CDR2: DFQATT and SNEGSKA (reference sequence). There are 12 residues in the CDR3. CDR3 in DNA: TGCAGTGCTGGGCTGTACTCCAATGAGCAGTTCTTC. It translates to CSAGLYSNEQFF.

This sequence joins TRBV5-1 and TRBJ2-7; TRBD2 matches at 8 bases. Germline CDR1 reads SGHRS; CDR2 reads YFSETQ. V lost 0 bases and J lost 2; bases outside the gene matches: 10. The CDR3 has 17 amino acids. The CDR3 protein is CASSLAGLAGLPYEQYF. In nucleotides, the CDR3 is TGCGCCAGCAGCTTGGCAGGATTAGCGGGGTTACCCTACGAGCAGTACTTC.

The sample holds a few counts of this clonotype. The chain carries TRBV6-1 and TRBJ2-1; D is ambiguous. Trimming cost V 3 bases and J 2 bases, with 14 bases left between them. This CDR3 has 16 residues. Germline V lookup: CDR1 MNHNS, CDR2 SASEGT. The chain's CDR3 is CASSDKLAFPYNEQFF. CDR3 sequence (DNA): TGTGCCAGCAGTGATAAACTTGCATTCCCCTACAATGAGCAGTTCTTC.